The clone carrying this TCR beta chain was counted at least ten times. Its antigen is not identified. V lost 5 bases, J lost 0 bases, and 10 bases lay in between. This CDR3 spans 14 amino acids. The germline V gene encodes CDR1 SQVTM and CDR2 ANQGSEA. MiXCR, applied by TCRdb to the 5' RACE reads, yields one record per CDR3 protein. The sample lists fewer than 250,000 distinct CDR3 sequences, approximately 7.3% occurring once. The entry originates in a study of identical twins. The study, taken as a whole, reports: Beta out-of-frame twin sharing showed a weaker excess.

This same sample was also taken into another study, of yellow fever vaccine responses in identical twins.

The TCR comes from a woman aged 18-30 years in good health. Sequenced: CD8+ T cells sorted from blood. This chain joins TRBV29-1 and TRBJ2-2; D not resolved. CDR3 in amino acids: CSVWGYANTGELFF. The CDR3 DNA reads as TGCAGCGTTTGGGGTTACGCGAACACCGGGGAGCTGTTTTTT.